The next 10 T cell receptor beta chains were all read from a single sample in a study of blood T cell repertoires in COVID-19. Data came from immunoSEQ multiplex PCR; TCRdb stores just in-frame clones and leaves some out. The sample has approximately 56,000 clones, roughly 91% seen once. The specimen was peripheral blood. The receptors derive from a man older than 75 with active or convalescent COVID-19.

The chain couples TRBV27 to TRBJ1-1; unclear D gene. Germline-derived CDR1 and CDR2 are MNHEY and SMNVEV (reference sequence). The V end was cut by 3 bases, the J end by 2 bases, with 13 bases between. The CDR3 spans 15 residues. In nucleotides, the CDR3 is TGTGCCAGCAGTTTCTATCAATCGATCAACACTGAAGCTTTCTTT. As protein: CASSFYQSINTEAFF.

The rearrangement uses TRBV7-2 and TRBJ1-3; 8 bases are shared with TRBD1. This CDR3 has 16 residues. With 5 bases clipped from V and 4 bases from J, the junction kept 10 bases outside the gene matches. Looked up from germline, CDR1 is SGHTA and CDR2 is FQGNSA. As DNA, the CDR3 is TGTGCCAGCAGCCCACACGGACAGGGTACCGGAAACACCATATATTTT. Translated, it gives CASSPHGQGTGNTIYF. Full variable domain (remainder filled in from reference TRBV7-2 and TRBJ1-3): GAGVSQSPSNKVTEKGKDVELRCDPISGHTALYWYRQSLGQGLEFLIYFQGNSAPDKSGLPSDRFSAERTGGSVSTLTIQRTQQEDSAVYLCASSPHGQGTGNTIYFGEGSWLTVV.

CDR3 coding DNA: TGTGCCAGCAGTTTATGGTCTAGCGGGGGGCCCCGCTACGAGCAGTACTTC. Protein: CASSLWSSGGPRYEQYF. The chain employs TRBV28 and TRBJ2-7; 11 positions agree with TRBD2. V was pared by 0 bases and J by 3 bases, with 7 bases of the junction left unmatched. The germline V gene has CDR1 MDHEN and CDR2 SYDVKM. There are 17 residues in the CDR3.

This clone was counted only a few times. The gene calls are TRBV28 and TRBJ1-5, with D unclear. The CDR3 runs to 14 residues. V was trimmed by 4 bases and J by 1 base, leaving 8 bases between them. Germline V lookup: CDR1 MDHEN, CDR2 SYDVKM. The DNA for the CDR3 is TGTGCCAGCAGTTGGCCTGAAAGCAATCAGCCCCAGCATTTT. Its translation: CASSWPESNQPQHF.

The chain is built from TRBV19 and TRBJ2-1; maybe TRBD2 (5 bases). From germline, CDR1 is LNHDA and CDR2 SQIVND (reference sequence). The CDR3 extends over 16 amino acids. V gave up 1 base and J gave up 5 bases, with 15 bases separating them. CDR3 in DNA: TGTGCCAGTAGTATAGCGAATCTTGTGCGGGACAATGAGCAGTTCTTC. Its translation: CASSIANLVRDNEQFF.

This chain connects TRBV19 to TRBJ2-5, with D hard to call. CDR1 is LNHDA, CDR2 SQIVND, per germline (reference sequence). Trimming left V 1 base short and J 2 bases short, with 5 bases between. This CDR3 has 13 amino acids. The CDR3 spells CASSIGVQETQYF. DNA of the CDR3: TGTGCCAGTAGTATAGGCGTACAAGAGACCCAGTACTTC. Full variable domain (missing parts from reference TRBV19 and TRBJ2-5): DGGITQSPKYLFRKEGQNVTLSCEQNLNHDAMYWYRQDPGQGLRLIYYSQIVNDFQKGDIAEGYSVSREKKESFPLTVTSAQKNPTAFYLCASSIGVQETQYFGPGTRLLVL.

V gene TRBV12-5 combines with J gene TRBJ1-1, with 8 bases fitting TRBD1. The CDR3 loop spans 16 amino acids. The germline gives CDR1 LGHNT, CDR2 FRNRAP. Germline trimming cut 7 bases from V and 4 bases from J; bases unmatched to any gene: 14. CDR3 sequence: CASVPGQGSVGTEAFF. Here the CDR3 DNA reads TGTGCTAGTGTCCCCGGACAGGGATCTGTGGGCACTGAAGCTTTCTTT.

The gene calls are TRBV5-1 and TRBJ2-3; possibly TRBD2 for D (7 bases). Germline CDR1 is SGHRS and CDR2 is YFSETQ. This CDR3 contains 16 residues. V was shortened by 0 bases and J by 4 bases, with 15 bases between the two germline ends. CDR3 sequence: CASSLDGGGASDTQYF. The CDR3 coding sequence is TGCGCCAGCAGCTTGGATGGCGGGGGCGCCTCAGATACGCAGTATTTT. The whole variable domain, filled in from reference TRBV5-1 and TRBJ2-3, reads KAGVTQTPRYLIKTRGQQVTLSCSPISGHRSVSWYQQTPGQGLQFLFEYFSETQRNKGNFPGRFSGRQFSNSRSEMNVSTLELGDSALYLCASSLDGGGASDTQYFGPGTRLTVL.

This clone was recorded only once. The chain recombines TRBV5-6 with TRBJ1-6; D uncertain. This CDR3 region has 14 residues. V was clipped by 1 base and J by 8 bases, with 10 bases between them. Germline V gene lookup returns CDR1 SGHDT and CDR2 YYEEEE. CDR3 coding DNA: TGTGCCAGCAGCTTGCGGAGTTTTTATTCACCCCTCCACTTT. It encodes CASSLRSFYSPLHF.

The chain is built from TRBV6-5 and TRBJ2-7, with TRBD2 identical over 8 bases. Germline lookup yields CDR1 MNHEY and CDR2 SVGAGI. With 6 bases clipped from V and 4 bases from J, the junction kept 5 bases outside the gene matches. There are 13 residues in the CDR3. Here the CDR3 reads CASRPSGGYEQYF. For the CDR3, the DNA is TGTGCCAGCAGACCCAGCGGGGGATACGAGCAGTACTTC.